The clone carrying this TCR beta chain turned up a few times. CDR3 size: 13 residues. CDR1 ENHRY and CDR2 SYGVKD come from the germline V gene. V lost 6 bases, J lost 8 bases, and 16 bases lay in between. The authors ran a second PCR of about 7 to 11 cycles using a sample-barcoded 5' primer and a J-beta primer mix. MiXCR was run by TCRdb on the 5' RACE reads, yielding one entry per CDR3 protein. This table has roughly 1,100,000 distinct CDR3 sequences, 20% to 25% appearing once. This sample is drawn from a study of blood T cells in healthy people across ages. The data were also submitted as part of a second study, on T cells of mothers and their children.

The chain carries TRBV10-3 and TRBJ1-2; unclear D gene. The TCR originated in a girl aged 2 to 10 in good health. Sequencing input: blood. The CDR3 is CAISAWTRGGYTF. The CDR3 region has the DNA TGTGCCATCAGCGCATGGACCCGCGGCGGCTACACCTTC.